One sample yielded the 11 T cell receptor beta chains listed below, sequenced in a study of technical replicates of blood from several donors. TCRdb's copy holds only in-frame clones and misses some; the assay was immunoSEQ multiplex PCR. The table shows around 85,000 clones, with less than 95% occurring only once. Sequences were obtained from T cells isolated from PBMCs. The receptors stem from a human donor in good health.

V usage is TRBV7-6 and J usage is TRBJ1-5; no firm D call. The CDR3 runs 13 residues. V lost 5 bases, J lost 6 bases, and 11 bases lay in between. Germline loops: CDR1 SGHVS, CDR2 FNYEAQ. The CDR3 protein is CASSPQQSQPQHF. The CDR3, as DNA: TGTGCCAGCAGCCCCCAACAGTCTCAGCCCCAGCATTTT.

The genes are TRBV2 and TRBJ1-5; D remains unclear. V shed 3 bases and J shed 4 bases, with 13 bases lying between them. Germline loops: CDR1 SNHLY, CDR2 FYNNEI. This CDR3 contains 15 residues. Written as DNA, the CDR3 is TGTGCCAGCAGTGAGTCAACTGGGCGAAATCAGCCCCAGCATTTT. Translating it yields CASSESTGRNQPQHF.

This clone appeared once. V and J are TRBV7-9 and TRBJ2-5; TRBD2 matches 8 bases. The J segment lost 1 base and the V segment lost 7 bases, leaving 5 bases of the junction unmatched. Germline-derived CDR1 and CDR2 are SEHNR and FQNEAQ (reference sequence). The CDR3 is made up of 14 amino acids. The CDR3 nucleotides read TGTGCCAGCAACACCGCGGGAGGCCAAGAGACCCAGTACTTC. This encodes CASNTAGGQETQYF.

The chain combines TRBV2 with TRBJ1-1, with 8 bases that match TRBD1. Looked up from germline, CDR1 is SNHLY and CDR2 is FYNNEI. The J segment lost 6 bases and the V segment lost 4 bases, leaving 7 bases of the junction unmatched. CDR3 length: 14 residues. The CDR3 reads CASSVGQGMAEAFF. In DNA, the CDR3 is TGTGCCAGCAGTGTTGGACAGGGAATGGCTGAAGCTTTCTTT.

The chain combines TRBV10-1 with TRBJ2-3; no clear D gene. There are 13 residues in the CDR3. Germline loops: CDR1 WNHNN, CDR2 SYGVQD (reference sequence). Trimming pared 5 bases from V and 7 bases from J, leaving 13 bases between. The CDR3 is CASSTGERNTQYF. Written as DNA, the CDR3 is TGCGCCAGCAGTACCGGTGAAAGAAATACGCAGTATTTT.

The chain couples TRBV4-1 to TRBJ2-7; D possibly corresponds to TRBD1 (6 bases). CDR3 size: 14 residues. From germline, CDR1 is MGHRA and CDR2 YSYEKL. V dropped 4 bases and J dropped 3 bases, with 13 bases sitting between them. The CDR3 is CASSPRTDGYEQYF. In nucleotides, the CDR3 is TGCGCCAGCAGCCCTAGGACAGACGGCTACGAGCAGTACTTC.

CDR3 sequence (DNA): TGTGCCAGCAGCTCTAGCGATAGCTCCTACAATGAGCAGTTCTTC. Its translation is CASSSSDSSYNEQFF. This sequence joins TRBV7-8 and TRBJ2-1; a possible D gene is TRBD2 (6 bases). The CDR3 runs to 15 residues. Trimming removed 4 bases from V and 0 bases from J, with 10 bases in between. Germline CDR1 reads SGHVS; CDR2 reads FQNEAQ.

The V gene is TRBV30, the J gene TRBJ2-3; 9 bases match TRBD2. Germline trimming cut 3 bases from V and 2 bases from J; bases unmatched to any gene: 6. In germline, CDR1 is GTSNPN, CDR2 SVGIG (reference sequence). The CDR3 is 15 amino acids. CDR3 DNA: TGTGCCTGGAGGGTCGGCGGGGGGGACACAGATACGCAGTATTTT. Protein sequence: CAWRVGGGDTDTQYF.

The chain has TRBV5-4 and TRBJ2-5, with TRBD2 matching over 7 bases. Trimming cost V 2 bases and J 3 bases; bases outside gene matches: 4. The CDR3 loop spans 14 amino acids. In germline, CDR1 is SGHNT, CDR2 YYREEE (reference sequence). CDR3 residues: CASSFSGREETQYF. The CDR3 nucleotides are TGTGCCAGCAGCTTTTCAGGGAGGGAAGAGACCCAGTACTTC.

The genes are TRBV19 and TRBJ2-3; TRBD2 matches at 7 bases. Looked up from germline, CDR1 is LNHDA and CDR2 is SQIVND (reference sequence). The CDR3 contains 14 residues. The J segment lost 4 bases and the V segment lost 7 bases, leaving 8 bases of the junction unmatched. CDR3 in DNA: TGTGCCAGTACTCTAGCGGAGCCGGCAGATACGCAGTATTTT. This encodes CASTLAEPADTQYF.

The rearrangement links TRBV6-6 to TRBJ2-7; 7 bases align to TRBD1. Germline CDR1 and CDR2: MNHNY and SVGAGI (reference sequence). Trimming cost V 0 bases and J 1 base; bases outside gene matches: 6. The CDR3 sequence is 16 residues long. CDR3 amino acids: CASSYSEGQTSYEQYF. DNA of the CDR3: TGTGCCAGCAGTTACTCAGAGGGACAGACTTCCTACGAGCAGTACTTC.